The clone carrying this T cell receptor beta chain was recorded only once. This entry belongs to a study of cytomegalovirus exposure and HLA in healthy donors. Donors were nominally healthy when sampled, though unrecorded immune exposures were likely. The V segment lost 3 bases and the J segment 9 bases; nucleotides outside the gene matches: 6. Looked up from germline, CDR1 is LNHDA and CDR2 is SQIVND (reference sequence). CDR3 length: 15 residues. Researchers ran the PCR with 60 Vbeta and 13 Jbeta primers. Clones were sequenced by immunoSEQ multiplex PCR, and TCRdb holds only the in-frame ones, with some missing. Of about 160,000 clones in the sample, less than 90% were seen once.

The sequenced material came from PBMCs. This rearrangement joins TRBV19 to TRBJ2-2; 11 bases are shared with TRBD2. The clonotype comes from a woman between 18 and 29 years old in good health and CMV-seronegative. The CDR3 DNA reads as TGTGCCAGTAGTATCGAACTAGCGGGAGCCCGGGAGCTGTTTTTT. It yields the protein CASSIELAGARELFF.